This T cell receptor beta chain was retrieved from a study of T-cell reconstitution after alpha-beta-depleted transplantation in children. This CDR3 has 17 amino acids. Germline V gene data show CDR1 as SGHRS and CDR2 as YFSETQ. J gave up 0 bases and V 4 bases, and 8 bases lay outside the gene matches. This clonotype was detected many times. TCRbeta library construction was performed incorporating unique molecular identifiers. TCRdb independently ran MiXCR on the PCR reads; one entry per CDR3 protein. The table records 200,000 to 250,000 distinct CDR3 sequences, roughly 9.1% of them present only once.

The rearrangement links TRBV5-1 to TRBJ2-1; TRBD1 matches 9 bases. The source of this sequence is a male patient aged 2-10 years who had a stem cell transplant for acute myeloid leukemia, so the T cells may come from the graft donor. The specimen was PBMCs, mostly from graft donor cells, collected 360 days after TCRalphabeta/CD19-depleted stem cell transplant. CDR3 region: CASSPALGQGSYNEQFF. DNA of the CDR3: TGCGCCAGCAGCCCCGCCCTGGGACAGGGCTCCTACAATGAGCAGTTCTTC. The whole variable domain, filled in from reference TRBV5-1 and TRBJ2-1, reads KAGVTQTPRYLIKTRGQQVTLSCSPISGHRSVSWYQQTPGQGLQFLFEYFSETQRNKGNFPGRFSGRQFSNSRSEMNVSTLELGDSALYLCASSPALGQGSYNEQFFGPGTRLTVL.